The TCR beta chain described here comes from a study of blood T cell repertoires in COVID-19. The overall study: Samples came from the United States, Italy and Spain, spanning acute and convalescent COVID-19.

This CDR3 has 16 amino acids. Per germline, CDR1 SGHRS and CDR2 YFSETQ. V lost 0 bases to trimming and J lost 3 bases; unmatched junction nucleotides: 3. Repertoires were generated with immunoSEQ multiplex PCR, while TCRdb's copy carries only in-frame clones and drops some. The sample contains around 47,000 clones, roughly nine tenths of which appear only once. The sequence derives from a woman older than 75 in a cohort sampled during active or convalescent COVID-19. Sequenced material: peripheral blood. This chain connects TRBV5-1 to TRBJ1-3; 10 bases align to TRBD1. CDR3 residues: CASSLEGTGDGNTIYF. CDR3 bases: TGCGCCAGCAGCTTGGAAGGGACAGGGGATGGAAACACCATATATTTT.